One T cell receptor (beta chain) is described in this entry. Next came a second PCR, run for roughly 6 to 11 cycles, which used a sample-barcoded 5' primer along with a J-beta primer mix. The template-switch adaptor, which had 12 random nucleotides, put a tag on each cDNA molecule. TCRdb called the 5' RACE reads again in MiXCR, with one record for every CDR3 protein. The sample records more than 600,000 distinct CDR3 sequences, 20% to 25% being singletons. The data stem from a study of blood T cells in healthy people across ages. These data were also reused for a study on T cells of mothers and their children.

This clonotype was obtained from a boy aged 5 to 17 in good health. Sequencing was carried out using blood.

CDR3 sequence reads: CSARDPIKETQYF. CDR3 nucleotide sequence: TGCAGTGCTAGAGACCCGATTAAAGAGACCCAGTACTTC. V gene TRBV20-1 combines with J gene TRBJ2-5; D gene unclear. CDR3 size: 13 residues. Trimming cost V 0 bases and J 3 bases, with 8 bases left between them. The germline CDR1 and CDR2 sequences are DFQATT and SNEGSKA (reference sequence).